The source of this TCR beta chain is a study of regulatory T cells in long-lasting Graves disease (dated by TCRdb to the early 2020s). For the study in its entirety: Patients with newly diagnosed Graves' disease had been on antithyroid drugs for under 3 months. A total of roughly 35 samples underwent TCR sequencing, from roughly 13 patients with persistent Graves' disease and approximately 20 patients with newly diagnosed Graves' disease. The study took place in China and was registered as a clinical trial. Peripheral blood TCR sequencing and RNA sequencing compared persistent Graves' disease patients with newly diagnosed Graves' disease patients.

The paper as a whole reports these results and caveats: Peripheral blood alone was examined, since thyroid tissue, which constituted the primary lesion, could not be accessed. Persistent Graves' disease patients showed lower TCR Shannon entropy and fewer highly expanded clones than newly diagnosed patients, suggesting clonal expansion. Preferential use of TRBV28, TRBJ1-2 and TRBJ2-5 was observed in persistent disease, whereas TRBV20-1 and TRBJ2-1 were favored in newly diagnosed disease. More public clonotypes were shared among persistent patients (roughly 2,700) than among newly diagnosed patients (approximately 930). As a limitation, the authors acknowledged that the small sample size may reduce accuracy. Sequencing and analysis were limited to the TCR beta chain.

The time point label for this specimen denotes: newly diagnosed GD, antithyroid drugs for less than 3 months. For both TCR sequencing and RNA sequencing, RNA was extracted from PBMCs in TRIzol. The diagnosis of Graves' disease followed American Thyroid Association guidelines. Patients were recruited from an endocrinology department in Xi'an, China. Each patient gave around 9 milliliters of peripheral blood, collected in an EDTA anticoagulant tube. PBMCs were isolated by Ficoll Paque Plus density gradient separation without further T cell sorting. RNA quality was checked with an Agilent 2100 Bioanalyzer and agarose gel, and concentration with a NanoDrop 2000. Library method: multiplex PCR. The listed sequencing device is Illumina HiSeq 4000. iRepertoire HTBI primers and Arm-PCR amplification of CDR3 regions were used to construct TCR beta libraries. Gel purification was performed on PCR products prior to sequencing. The published analysis was carried out like this. Gene usage analysis of CDR3 amino acid clonotypes used the 62 TRBV and more than 13 TRBJ segments found across samples. Filtered high-quality paired reads were merged into contigs using COPE and FqMerger. BLAST was used to align contigs to IMGT TRBV, TRBD and TRBJ reference genes, with CDR3 defined following IMGT. Any clonotype with a frequency above 0.1% was classified as a highly expanded clone. Shannon entropy was used to measure repertoire diversity, and the Gini coefficient was used to measure V-J evenness. A clonotype was considered public if more than one individual shared it. TCRdb passed the public sequencing reads through fastp at Q25 and MiXCR, retaining productive beta sequences. All rows with the same CDR3 protein become a single entry with the most common DNA and genes. The V and J calls were not made by the authors but by TCRdb's processing. Within this sample are 350,000 to 450,000 distinct CDR3 sequences, with 15% to 20% of them counted one time only. The top ten constitute approximately 30% of the sample.

As encoded in the germline V gene (reference sequence), CDR1 is DFQATT while CDR2 is SNEGSKA. Between the V and J ends, shortened by 3 bases and 5 bases respectively, the junction contains 11 bases. Its CDR3 holds 14 amino acids, cysteine through phenylalanine. The read is trimmed to its CDR3 DNA, 42 bases read in frame from base 1. This clonotype was detected ten times or more. Its target antigen remains unknown. No much larger clone is present one base from it, and per-base qualities are unavailable. These data were likewise used in another study, on T cells in Graves' hyperthyroidism and ophthalmopathy. Per that second paper: A patient counted as having stable Graves' hyperthyroidism if no progression to ophthalmopathy occurred over 18 months of follow-up. Hyperthyroidism patients were aged 18 to 65 years and newly diagnosed, with disease duration of less than 2 months. The study excluded patients with uncontrolled infections, other autoimmune diseases, pregnancy or lactation. Diagnoses were established on the basis of clinical symptoms, serum thyroxine and TRAb, thyroid ultrasound, and orbital computed tomography. A first-round RT-PCR of the TCR CDR3 used the HTBI primer set with the Qiagen OneStep RT-PCR kit. Most expanded thyroid clonotypes (frequency above 0.001) were also found in blood, which suggests that blood repertoires may mirror thyroid immune responses. In cross-validation, a model built on a 13 V-J signature told ophthalmopathy apart from stable hyperthyroidism with under 90% sensitivity and roughly 81% specificity, and in testing the same model reached 80%/75%. During validation, the model predicted progression to ophthalmopathy a median of around 7 months ahead of onset, with around 71% sensitivity and more than 72% specificity. To identify TCR V-J signatures that set the groups apart, the researchers used a discovery cohort of about a hundred patients, made up of 40 to 45 with Graves' ophthalmopathy and approximately 57 with stable Graves' hyperthyroidism. Whether ophthalmopathy could be predicted prospectively was tested in an independent validation cohort made up of some 20 hyperthyroidism patients plus 17 patients who later progressed to ophthalmopathy. The roughly 91 discovery patients were randomly split 7:3 into training and test sets. In several Graves' hyperthyroidism patients, the study also compared T-cell repertoires from thyroid tissue with T-cell repertoires from blood. After sampling, hyperthyroidism patients received methimazole starting at 30 mg daily, and ophthalmopathy patients received high-dose intravenous methylprednisolone. The libraries were constructed in a second round of multiplex PCR and then size-selected and purified. Sequencing of the libraries was done on an Illumina HiSeq2000 using paired-end 100 bp reads. SOAPnuke was used to process the raw data, removing reads that contained adapters or uncalled bases, had a mean Phred below 15, or lacked an exact match to the constant primer or identifier. High-quality paired reads were merged with COPE v1.2.5, and unique nucleotide sequences were defined as clonotypes. MiTCR v1.1 was used to align clonotypes to the IMGT TRBV, TRBD and TRBJ reference segments. The analysis included only V-J combinations with a frequency above 0.0001, which together covered around 99% of the repertoires. A TCS score was defined as the ratio between F50 (clonal expansion) and ExV (chaos), using BLOSUM62-based TCRdist between CDR3 peptides within each V-J. Welch's t-statistics and random forest reduced some 510 V-J features to roughly 13, which were used in a naive Bayes classifier (R e1071). Sample size was not statistically predetermined, and blinding of investigators to group allocation was not performed. The paper describes TCR Vbeta CDR3 sequencing of roughly 130 peripheral blood samples, made up of fewer than 50 ophthalmopathy patients, around 73 hyperthyroidism patients and about 17 progressor patients.

The origin of this receptor is a man in his forties or fifties with Graves disease. Donor details come from another sample of the same person, matched by shared clones. The chain employs TRBV20-1 and TRBJ1-6; TRBD1 is possibly the D segment (5 matching bases). Sequenced material: peripheral blood mononuclear cells (PBMCs), taken at new diagnosis, from a patient treated with antithyroid drugs. The sequence in DNA is TGCAGTGCTAGTGAGGGGAAGAATAATTCACCCCTCCACTTT. Its translation reads: CSASEGKNNSPLHF.